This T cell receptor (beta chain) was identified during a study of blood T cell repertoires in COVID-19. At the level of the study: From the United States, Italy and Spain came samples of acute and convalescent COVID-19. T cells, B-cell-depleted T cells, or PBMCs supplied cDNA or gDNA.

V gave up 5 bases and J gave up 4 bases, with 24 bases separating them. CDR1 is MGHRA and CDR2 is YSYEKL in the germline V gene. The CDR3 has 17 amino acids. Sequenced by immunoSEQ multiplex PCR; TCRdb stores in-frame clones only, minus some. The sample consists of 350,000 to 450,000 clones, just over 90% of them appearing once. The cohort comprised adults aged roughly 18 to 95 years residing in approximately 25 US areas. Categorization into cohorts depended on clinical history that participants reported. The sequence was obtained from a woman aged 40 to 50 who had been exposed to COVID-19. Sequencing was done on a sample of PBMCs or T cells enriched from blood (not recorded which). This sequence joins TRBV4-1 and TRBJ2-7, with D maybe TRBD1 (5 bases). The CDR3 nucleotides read TGCGCCAGCAGCACAGTAAGGGGCAGTGTCAGTTCGTACGAGCAGTACTTC. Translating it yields CASSTVRGSVSSYEQYF.